Listed here are 22 T cell receptor beta chains from one sample, sequenced in a study of identical twins. TCRdb called the 5' RACE reads again in MiXCR, with one record for every CDR3 protein. The data show about 200,000 distinct CDR3 sequences, approximately 15% seen once. This sample also appeared in a second study, on T cells expressing NK-cell markers.

The sample taken for sequencing was CD8+ T cells sorted from blood. Source of these receptors: a woman under 30 in good health.

This clonotype was counted only a few times. The chain combines TRBV19 with TRBJ2-1, with 10 bases matching TRBD2. CDR1 is LNHDA and CDR2 is SQIVND in the germline V gene (reference sequence). V lost 5 bases, J lost 7 bases, and 5 bases stayed unmatched. The CDR3 runs 14 residues. CDR3 region: CASSGQREGNEQFF. The CDR3 DNA reads as TGTGCCAGTAGTGGGCAGCGGGAGGGGAATGAGCAGTTCTTC.

This chain uses TRBV12-3 or TRBV12-4 with TRBJ1-6; tentative D call: TRBD1 (5 bases). Trimming stripped 5 bases from V and 9 bases from J, with 14 bases between. This CDR3 is built from 14 residues. CDR3 nucleotide sequence: TGTGCCAGCAGTCAGCAGGGACTAGGTTCACCCCTCCACTTT. It encodes CASSQQGLGSPLHF.

This chain uses TRBV2 with TRBJ2-2, with 8 bases matching TRBD2. The germline gives CDR1 SNHLY, CDR2 FYNNEI. J was trimmed by 4 bases and V by 11 bases; bases with no gene match: 9. This CDR3 contains 14 residues. The CDR3 sequence is CALDGLAGTGELFF. CDR3 DNA: TGTGCCCTGGACGGCCTAGCGGGCACCGGGGAGCTGTTTTTT.

This rearrangement joins TRBV25-1 to TRBJ2-5; D may match TRBD1 or TRBD2 (5 bases each). The CDR3 is 16 residues long. Trimming took 4 bases from V and 2 from J, leaving 17 bases between them. CDR1 and CDR2 (germline): MGHDK, SYGVNS. In nucleotides, the CDR3 is TGTGCCAGCAGTGCCACCACCGGGACGCCTCAAGAGACCCAGTACTTC. Translation gives CASSATTGTPQETQYF.

The chain uses TRBV15 and TRBJ2-7, with D possibly being TRBD1 or TRBD2 (5 bases each). The CDR3 has 13 residues. Germline V gives CDR1 LNHNV, CDR2 YYDKDF (reference sequence). V was shortened by 5 bases and J by 0 bases, with 8 bases between the two germline ends. CDR3 in amino acids: CATSWGFSYEQYF. The CDR3, as DNA: TGTGCCACCAGCTGGGGGTTCTCCTACGAGCAGTACTTC.

The gene calls are TRBV12-3 or TRBV12-4 and TRBJ2-2; a possible D gene is TRBD1 (6 bases). This CDR3 is 16 amino acids long. Trimming pared 4 bases from V and 9 bases from J, leaving 21 bases between. CDR3 residues: CASSSLGGSSLRELFF. Here the CDR3 DNA reads TGTGCCAGCAGTTCCCTAGGGGGTAGCAGTCTCCGGGAGCTGTTTTTT.

V is TRBV7-9 and J is TRBJ1-1; TRBD1 matches at 8 bases. V shed 5 bases, J shed 8 bases, and the junction held 4 bases outside the gene matches. The CDR3 extends over 12 amino acids. Per germline, CDR1 SEHNR and CDR2 FQNEAQ (reference sequence). CDR3 DNA sequence: TGTGCCAGCAGCCAAGGGACAGGAGAAGCTTTCTTT. Translation: CASSQGTGEAFF.

In this sample, this clonotype turned up once. This rearrangement joins TRBV11-2 to TRBJ2-3; 12 nucleotides line up with TRBD2. The germline V gene encodes CDR1 SGHAT and CDR2 FQNNGV. This CDR3 region has 19 residues. V lost 2 bases to trimming and J lost 0 bases; unmatched junction nucleotides: 9. The CDR3 DNA sequence: TGTGCCAGCAGCTTACCTAGCGGGAGGGCCGGGGGTAGCACAGATACGCAGTATTTT. Translation: CASSLPSGRAGGSTDTQYF.

As DNA, the CDR3 is TGTGCCAGCAGCCCCGTGGGCACGAACACTGAAGCTTTCTTT. This translates into CASSPVGTNTEAFF. This chain uses TRBV7-9 with TRBJ1-1; no firm D call. From germline, CDR1 is SEHNR and CDR2 FQNEAQ (reference sequence). The CDR3 totals 14 residues. Trimming left V 5 bases short and J 1 base short, with 11 bases between. Drawing the rest from reference TRBV7-9 and TRBJ1-1, the complete variable domain is DTGVSQNPRHKITKRGQNVTFRCDPISEHNRLYWYRQTLGQGPEFLTYFQNEAQLEKSRLLSDRFSAERPKGSFSTLEIQRTEQGDSAMYLCASSPVGTNTEAFFGQGTRLTVV.

The CDR3 DNA is TGCAGTGCCCTAAAGGTCGAGCAGTACTTC. The encoded protein is CSALKVEQYF. The rearrangement links TRBV20-1 to TRBJ2-7; unclear D gene. The V and J ends lost 6 bases and 6 bases respectively, with 9 bases between them. The CDR3 extends over 10 amino acids. Per the germline V gene, CDR1 is DFQATT and CDR2 is SNEGSKA (reference sequence).

This clonotype was seen just once. The V call is TRBV6-5, the J call TRBJ1-2, with D uncertain. CDR1 is MNHEY and CDR2 is SVGAGI in the germline V gene. The V and J ends lost 0 bases and 3 bases respectively, with 5 bases between them. This CDR3 comprises 13 residues. CDR3 region: CASSYSRDYGYTF. CDR3 nucleotides: TGTGCCAGCAGTTACTCCCGGGACTATGGCTACACCTTC.

V and J are TRBV7-6 and TRBJ2-7; D possibly corresponds to TRBD1 (6 bases). Trimming took off 3 bases at V and 4 bases at J, with 16 bases between the two ends. CDR3 length: 15 amino acids. The germline V gene has CDR1 SGHVS and CDR2 FNYEAQ. The CDR3 sequence is CASSLLGQGIYEQYF. The CDR3 coding sequence is TGTGCCAGCAGCTTGCTGGGGCAGGGGATTTACGAGCAGTACTTC.

V gene TRBV27 combines with J gene TRBJ2-7; D gene ambiguous. The CDR3 extends over 12 amino acids. Trimming stripped 5 bases from V and 5 bases from J, with 10 bases between. Per germline, CDR1 MNHEY and CDR2 SMNVEV (reference sequence). The CDR3 sequence is CASSTASHEQYF. CDR3 DNA: TGTGCCAGCAGTACAGCATCCCACGAGCAGTACTTC.

The chain is built from TRBV12-3 or TRBV12-4 and TRBJ2-2, with unresolved D. V was trimmed by 4 bases and J by 8 bases, leaving 17 bases between them. The CDR3 is made up of 15 amino acids. DNA for the CDR3: TGTGCCAGCAGTTCCGAGTTCATCCGTGGGGGGGAGCTGTTTTTT. Translated, it gives CASSSEFIRGGELFF.

CDR3 coding DNA: TGTGCCAGCAGCTTGTTGGACGGTATCAATGAGCAGTTCTTC. Protein sequence: CASSLLDGINEQFF. The chain joins TRBV5-5 to TRBJ2-1; D gene uncertain. V shed 1 base and J shed 6 bases, with 11 bases lying between them. The CDR3 runs to 14 residues. Germline assignment: CDR1 SGHKS and CDR2 YYEKEE (reference sequence).

The V and J genes are TRBV7-6 and TRBJ2-3, with TRBD2 matching 8 bases. J lost 4 bases, V lost 3 bases, and 6 bases had no gene match. CDR3 length equals 15 residues. CDR1 and CDR2 (germline): SGHVS, FNYEAQ. CDR3 coding DNA: TGTGCCAGCAGCTTGGCCGCGGGGGGCGCAGATACGCAGTATTTT. It is translated as CASSLAAGGADTQYF.

The sample holds a few counts of this clonotype. The rearrangement joins TRBV4-2 to TRBJ2-5, with D perhaps matching TRBD1 (6 bases). The V end was cut by 0 bases, the J end by 7 bases, with 15 bases between. The germline V gene has CDR1 LGHNA and CDR2 YNFKEQ. This CDR3 region has 15 residues. The CDR3 nucleotides are TGTGCCAGCAGCCAAGATAGGGTGGGCAGGGGGACCCAGTACTTC. Translating gives CASSQDRVGRGTQYF.

This clonotype was found a few times. The rearrangement links TRBV9 to TRBJ2-2; D may be TRBD1 (6 bases). Trimming cost V 0 bases and J 4 bases, with 13 bases left between them. This CDR3 has 16 amino acids. Germline V lookup: CDR1 SGDLS, CDR2 YYNGEE. The CDR3 sequence: CASSVGGQVGTGELFF. The CDR3 region has the DNA TGTGCCAGCAGCGTAGGGGGGCAGGTCGGCACCGGGGAGCTGTTTTTT.

This clonotype was detected a few times. This chain uses TRBV9 with TRBJ2-5; perhaps TRBD2 as D (5 bases). V was pared by 4 bases and J by 4 bases, with 14 bases between. From germline, CDR1 is SGDLS and CDR2 YYNGEE. This CDR3 spans 14 amino acids. Here the CDR3 DNA reads TGTGCCAGCAGCCCCATCGGGGAAAGAGAGACCCAGTACTTC. Protein: CASSPIGERETQYF.

This chain links TRBV12-3 or TRBV12-4 with TRBJ2-1; 7 nucleotides agree with TRBD2. The CDR3 is 15 residues long. V was clipped by 3 bases and J by 3 bases; unmatched bases: 5. The CDR3, as DNA: TGTGCCAGCAGTTTCGGCGAGCGGGGCTACAATGAGCAGTTCTTC. This gives the protein CASSFGERGYNEQFF.

The CDR3 region is CSVGREWEQYF. The CDR3 DNA reads as TGCAGCGTTGGGAGGGAATGGGAGCAGTACTTC. This chain uses TRBV29-1 with TRBJ2-7; D is possibly TRBD2 (6 bases). Deletions cut 4 bases from V and 7 bases from J, with 11 bases between. The CDR3 is made up of 11 amino acids. The germline gives CDR1 SQVTM, CDR2 ANQGSEA.

This clonotype was seen a handful of times. V gene TRBV11-2 combines with J gene TRBJ2-1, with 9 bases lining up with TRBD2. This CDR3 is 14 amino acids long. Germline V CDR1 and CDR2: SGHAT, FQNNGV. V shed 3 bases, J shed 5 bases, and the junction held 2 bases outside the gene matches. The CDR3 sequence is CASSFSGRNNEQFF. The DNA of the CDR3 is TGTGCCAGCAGCTTTAGCGGGAGAAACAATGAGCAGTTCTTC.